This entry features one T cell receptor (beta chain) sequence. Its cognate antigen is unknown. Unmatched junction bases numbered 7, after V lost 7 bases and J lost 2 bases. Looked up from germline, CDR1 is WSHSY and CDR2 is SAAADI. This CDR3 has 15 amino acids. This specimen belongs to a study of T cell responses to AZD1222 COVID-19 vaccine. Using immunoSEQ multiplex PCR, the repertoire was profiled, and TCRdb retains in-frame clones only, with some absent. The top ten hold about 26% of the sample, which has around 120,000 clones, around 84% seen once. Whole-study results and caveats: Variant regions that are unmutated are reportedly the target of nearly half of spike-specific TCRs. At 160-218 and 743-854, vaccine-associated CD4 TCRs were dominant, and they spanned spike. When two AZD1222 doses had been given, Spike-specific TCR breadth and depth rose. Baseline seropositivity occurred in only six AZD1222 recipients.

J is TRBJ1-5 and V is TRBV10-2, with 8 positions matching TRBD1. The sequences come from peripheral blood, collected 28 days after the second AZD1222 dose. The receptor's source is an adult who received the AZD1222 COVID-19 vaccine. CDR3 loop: CASTDGQGRNQPQHF. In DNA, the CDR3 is TGCGCCAGCACCGACGGACAGGGACGCAATCAGCCCCAGCATTTT.